This T cell receptor beta chain derives from a study of T cell responses to AZD1222 COVID-19 vaccine. Only in-frame clones appear in the TCRdb table, and some are missing; sequencing was by immunoSEQ multiplex PCR. Here the sample spans some 120,000 clones, more than 70% being singletons. General study points: Nearly half of spike-specific TCRs reportedly target unmutated variant regions. Repertoires were obtained only post-peak T cell response. Clonal diversity was possibly underestimated, and white British individuals and females predominated among donors.

Note on this clone: Its antigen is still unknown.

The junction had 6 bases not matched to a gene; V was cut back by 8 bases and J by 4 bases. There are 13 residues in the CDR3. Per the germline V gene, CDR1 is SGHVS and CDR2 is FNYEAQ. This specimen consisted of peripheral blood, obtained on day 0 of AZD1222 vaccination. V is TRBV7-6 and J is TRBJ2-5, with 8 bases identical to TRBD2. This receptor was obtained from an adult in good health. CDR3 loop: CASLGAGGETQYF. The CDR3 DNA is TGTGCCAGCCTCGGGGCGGGAGGAGAGACCCAGTACTTC.